Presented here are 5 T cell receptor beta chains from one specimen sequenced in a study of T-cell reconstitution after alpha-beta-depleted transplantation in children. This sample's TCRbeta library carried unique molecular identifier barcodes. MiXCR was run by TCRdb on the PCR reads, yielding one entry per CDR3 protein. The profile shows some 110,000 distinct CDR3 sequences, approximately 10% of them singletons. The sequencing used PBMCs, collected before TCRalphabeta/CD19-depleted stem cell transplant. These receptors all come from a boy aged 2 to 10 with acute lymphoblastic leukemia, due to receive a stem cell transplant.

The V and J genes are TRBV20-1 and TRBJ2-1; 9 nucleotides agree with TRBD2. Germline trimming cut 6 bases from V and 8 bases from J; bases unmatched to any gene: 11. The CDR3 has 14 amino acids. CDR1 is DFQATT, CDR2 SNEGSKA, per germline (reference sequence). The CDR3 loop reads CSAQEGLASDEQFF. The CDR3 bases are TGCAGTGCACAGGAGGGACTAGCTTCGGATGAGCAGTTCTTC.

At least ten counts were recorded for this clonotype. The genes are TRBV29-1 and TRBJ2-1; a weak D match, TRBD2 (5 bases). Between the trimmed V and J ends, which lost 6 bases and 0 bases, there was a span of 27 bases. This CDR3 has 19 amino acids. Germline V CDR1 and CDR2: SQVTM, ANQGSEA. The CDR3 sequence: CSVGGLRASMKSSYNEQFF. The CDR3 DNA reads as TGCAGCGTCGGTGGGCTGAGGGCCAGCATGAAGAGCTCCTACAATGAGCAGTTCTTC.

This clonotype was seen repeatedly, ten times or more. This sequence joins TRBV12-3 or TRBV12-4 and TRBJ2-3; TRBD2 aligns across 9 bases. Losses at the gene ends were 2 bases for V and 4 bases for J; bases not matched to a gene: 1. This CDR3 has 14 residues. Here the CDR3 reads CASSLSSGADTQYF. DNA for the CDR3: TGTGCCAGCAGTTTATCTAGCGGGGCAGATACGCAGTATTTT.

The chain links TRBV28 to TRBJ2-7; D call uncertain. Germline V lookup: CDR1 MDHEN, CDR2 SYDVKM. Trimming stripped 7 bases from V and 6 bases from J, with 16 bases between. The CDR3 totals 13 residues. Written as DNA, the CDR3 is TGTGCCAGCACTCGTGGATCTCCGGGCGAGCAGTACTTC. Its protein is CASTRGSPGEQYF.

This clonotype was recorded a few times. The chain uses TRBV20-1 and TRBJ2-7, with D unresolved. V lost 8 bases, J lost 2 bases, and 22 bases lay in between. Germline V lookup: CDR1 DFQATT, CDR2 SNEGSKA (reference sequence). The CDR3 runs to 15 residues. The CDR3 loop reads CSTKGPRAFTYEQYF. The CDR3 DNA sequence: TGCAGTACCAAGGGCCCTCGGGCTTTTACCTACGAGCAGTACTTC.